Each of the 21 T cell receptor beta chains below was sequenced from the same sample in a study of cytomegalovirus exposure and HLA in healthy donors. Here immunoSEQ multiplex PCR was the method, and the copy in TCRdb shows in-frame clones only, minus some. The sample contains about 64,000 clones, about 89% of which appear only once. Sequencing was performed on PBMCs. These receptors came from a woman in her late teens or twenties in good health and CMV-seronegative.

The chain carries TRBV6-1 and TRBJ2-7, with D unclear. Germline CDR1 MNHNS, CDR2 SASEGT. The CDR3 contains 14 residues. Trimming took 2 bases from V and 5 from J, leaving 13 bases between them. The CDR3 loop reads CASSETDTNDEQYF. The DNA of the CDR3 is TGTGCCAGCAGTGAAACTGACACCAATGACGAGCAGTACTTC.

Points on this clone: Different DNA sequences within this sample yield the same CDR3. The chain recombines TRBV19 with TRBJ1-2; D is perhaps TRBD1 (6 bases). CDR1 is LNHDA, CDR2 SQIVND, per germline (reference sequence). Trimming removed 0 bases from V and 8 bases from J, with 13 bases in between. The CDR3 loop spans 14 amino acids. The CDR3 protein is CASSIDLSGGGYTF. The CDR3 region has the DNA TGTGCCAGTAGTATAGATCTGTCGGGGGGCGGCTACACCTTC.

This clone was seen a few times. The chain employs TRBV4-3 and TRBJ2-7, with D perhaps matching TRBD2 (5 bases). The CDR3 covers 13 residues. CDR1 and CDR2 (germline): LGHNA, YSLEER. The V end lost 3 bases, the J end lost 4 bases, and 10 bases lay between the germline ends. The CDR3, as DNA: TGCGCCAGCAGCCAGGCGGCGGGTTACGAGCAGTACTTC. Protein sequence: CASSQAAGYEQYF.

The V gene is TRBV4-2, the J gene TRBJ2-5; D is unresolved. The V end was cut by 2 bases, the J end by 2 bases, with 3 bases between. Germline V gene data show CDR1 as LGHNA and CDR2 as YNFKEQ. CDR3 length: 12 residues. CDR3 loop: CASSQPQETQYF. The CDR3 DNA reads TGTGCCAGCAGCCAACCGCAAGAGACCCAGTACTTC.

This chain links TRBV7-9 with TRBJ2-5; maybe TRBD2 (6 bases). The CDR3 is 11 residues long. Looked up from germline, CDR1 is SEHNR and CDR2 is FQNEAQ (reference sequence). V lost 1 base to trimming and J lost 14 bases, with 11 bases between them. CDR3 sequence: CASSLDGGTYF. The CDR3, as DNA: TGTGCCAGCAGCTTAGATGGGGGGACCTACTTC.

V usage is TRBV18 and J usage is TRBJ2-7, with D possibly being TRBD1 (5 bases). CDR3 length equals 15 residues. Germline CDR1 KGHSH, CDR2 LQKENI. V lost 0 bases and J lost 4, with 13 bases in between. Here the CDR3 reads CASSPPKGIQYEQYF. CDR3 coding DNA: TGTGCCAGCTCACCACCGAAGGGGATACAATACGAGCAGTACTTC.

The chain uses TRBV15 and TRBJ2-3; 8 positions agree with TRBD2. The V gene end was trimmed by 6 bases and the J gene end by 5 bases; junction bases not matched to a gene: 7. This CDR3 has 14 residues. CDR1 and CDR2 (germline): LNHNV, YYDKDF (reference sequence). The CDR3 loop reads CATRDGGAEDTQYF. In DNA form, the CDR3 reads TGTGCCACCAGGGACGGGGGGGCTGAAGATACGCAGTATTTT.

This clone was observed a few times. This sequence joins TRBV2 and TRBJ1-3; 7 nucleotides line up with TRBD1. From germline, CDR1 is SNHLY and CDR2 FYNNEI. The V and J ends lost 7 bases and 2 bases, in that order; junction bases with no gene match: 8. This CDR3 spans 15 amino acids. The CDR3 loop is CASKPRQGPGNTIYF. CDR3 nucleotide sequence: TGTGCCAGCAAACCCCGACAGGGCCCTGGAAACACCATATATTTT.

This clone was found once. The chain couples TRBV5-1 to TRBJ2-7; the D gene is possibly TRBD1 (5 bases). The germline CDR1 and CDR2 sequences are SGHRS and YFSETQ. This CDR3 has 14 amino acids. V was trimmed by 0 bases and J by 2 bases, leaving 9 bases between them. This CDR3 is CASSLEGPAYEQYF. Written as DNA, the CDR3 is TGCGCCAGCAGCTTGGAGGGGCCAGCCTACGAGCAGTACTTC.

V is TRBV12-5 and J is TRBJ2-1, with 9 bases lining up with TRBD1. The CDR3 covers 16 residues. Germline V lookup: CDR1 LGHNT, CDR2 FRNRAP. Germline trimming cut 1 base from V and 7 bases from J; bases unmatched to any gene: 8. CDR3 sequence reads: CASGLGGQGYWNEQFF. The CDR3 DNA follows: TGTGCTAGTGGTTTGGGTGGACAGGGGTATTGGAATGAGCAGTTCTTC.

V is TRBV7-3 and J is TRBJ1-1; 11 positions match TRBD1. This CDR3 has 13 amino acids. Germline-derived CDR1 and CDR2 are SGHTA and FQGTGA. J lost 11 bases, V lost 6 bases, and 8 bases had no gene match. CDR3 nucleotides: TGTGCCAGCAGTAGGACAGGGGGCGCGCAGGCTTTCTTT. Residues: CASSRTGGAQAFF.

The chain couples TRBV6-1 to TRBJ2-7; a possible D gene is TRBD2 (6 bases). The V and J ends lost 4 bases and 2 bases respectively, with 12 bases between them. CDR1 is MNHNS, CDR2 SASEGT, per germline. The CDR3 consists of 14 residues. CDR3 loop: CASSGGVIAYEQYF. The CDR3 bases are TGTGCCAGCAGTGGGGGGGTCATCGCCTACGAGCAGTACTTC.

This rearrangement joins TRBV14 to TRBJ2-5; 8 bases agree with TRBD1. Germline assignment: CDR1 SGHDN and CDR2 FVKESK. The CDR3 spans 15 residues. J lost 4 bases, V lost 2 bases, and 6 bases had no gene match. As DNA, the CDR3 is TGTGCCAGCAGCCAATTCACAGGGGGGCGAGAGACCCAGTACTTC. Translating gives CASSQFTGGRETQYF.

The chain couples TRBV28 to TRBJ1-4; 8 bases are shared with TRBD1. Germline V lookup: CDR1 MDHEN, CDR2 SYDVKM. The CDR3 sequence is 19 residues long. The trim removed 1 base at V and 3 bases at J, leaving 13 bases unmatched. The CDR3 region has the DNA TGTGCCAGCAGTTTATTCCTATCCCCAGGGGGCGGATCTAATGAAAAACTGTTTTTT. This gives the protein CASSLFLSPGGGSNEKLFF.

The chain carries TRBV27 and TRBJ2-1; tentative D call: TRBD2 (6 bases). Per germline, CDR1 MNHEY and CDR2 SMNVEV (reference sequence). This CDR3 comprises 19 residues. With 2 bases removed from V and 2 bases from J, the gap between germline ends came to 22 bases. The CDR3 coding sequence is TGTGCCAGCAGTTTAACGCTTCGGAGGGACTTAAGGACCTACAATGAGCAGTTCTTC. It encodes CASSLTLRRDLRTYNEQFF.

V usage is TRBV2 and J usage is TRBJ2-3; D is uncertain. V shed 0 bases and J shed 1 base, with 5 bases lying between them. This CDR3 region has 14 residues. Germline V gene sequence: CDR1 SNHLY, CDR2 FYNNEI. Written as DNA, the CDR3 is TGTGCCAGCAGTGAAGCTCCTGGCACAGATACGCAGTATTTT. It encodes CASSEAPGTDTQYF.

The chain uses TRBV19 and TRBJ1-1; 7 bases agree with TRBD1. The CDR3 covers 14 residues. CDR1 LNHDA and CDR2 SQIVND come from the germline V gene (reference sequence). V dropped 5 bases and J dropped 4; count of bases not matched to a gene: 7. The CDR3 nucleotides read TGTGCCAGTAGTGTTAAGACAGGGTCCACTGAAGCTTTCTTT. This codes for CASSVKTGSTEAFF.

This chain joins TRBV28 and TRBJ2-3, with TRBD2 matching over 10 bases. This CDR3 region has 15 residues. Germline lookup yields CDR1 MDHEN and CDR2 SYDVKM. J lost 2 bases, V lost 5 bases, and 4 bases had no gene match. CDR3 region: CASSGTSEYTDTQYF. Here the CDR3 DNA reads TGTGCCAGCAGTGGGACTAGCGAATACACAGATACGCAGTATTTT.

The chain links TRBV4-3 to TRBJ2-1, with D maybe TRBD2 (6 bases). This CDR3 spans 14 amino acids. With 4 bases removed from V and 8 bases from J, the gap between germline ends came to 15 bases. CDR1 is LGHNA and CDR2 is YSLEER in the germline V gene. CDR3 region: CASSRGGGSDEQFF. The CDR3 coding sequence is TGCGCCAGCAGCCGGGGAGGAGGGTCGGATGAGCAGTTCTTC.

This clone has only a few counts. The chain joins TRBV7-3 to TRBJ2-7, with a weak D call TRBD1 (6 bases). The CDR3 has 16 amino acids. Deletions cut 1 base from V and 6 bases from J, with 19 bases between. CDR1 and CDR2 from the germline V gene are SGHTA and FQGTGA. The CDR3 reads CASSLNGPRGMGEQYF. CDR3 sequence (DNA): TGTGCCAGCAGCTTAAACGGGCCTAGGGGGATGGGCGAGCAGTACTTC. The entire variable domain, with the rest obtained from reference TRBV7-3 and TRBJ2-7, is as follows: GAGVSQTPSNKVTEKGKYVELRCDPISGHTALYWYRQSLGQGPEFLIYFQGTGAADDSGLPNDRFFAVRPEGSVSTLKIQRTERGDSAVYLCASSLNGPRGMGEQYFGPGTRLTVT.

V is TRBV2 and J is TRBJ2-2; TRBD2 matches 8 bases. Germline V CDR1 and CDR2: SNHLY, FYNNEI. This CDR3 is built from 14 residues. V shed 5 bases, J shed 3 bases, and the junction held 2 bases outside the gene matches. This chain's CDR3 is CASSQRGHTGELFF. For the CDR3, the DNA is TGTGCCAGCAGTCAGCGGGGGCACACCGGGGAGCTGTTTTTT.